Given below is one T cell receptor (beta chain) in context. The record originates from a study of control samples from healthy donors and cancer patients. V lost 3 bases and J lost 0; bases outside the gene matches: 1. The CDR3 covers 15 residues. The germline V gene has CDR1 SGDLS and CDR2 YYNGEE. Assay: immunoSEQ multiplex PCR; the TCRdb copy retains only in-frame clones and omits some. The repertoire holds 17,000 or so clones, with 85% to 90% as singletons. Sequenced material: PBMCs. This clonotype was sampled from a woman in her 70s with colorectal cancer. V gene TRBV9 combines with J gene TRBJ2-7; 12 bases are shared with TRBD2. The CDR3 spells CASSATSGSSYEQYF. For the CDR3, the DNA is TGTGCCAGCAGCGCGACTAGCGGGAGCTCCTACGAGCAGTACTTC.